This T cell receptor (beta chain) was sequenced for a study of T cell responses to AZD1222 COVID-19 vaccine. Study-wide points: With dominance at 160-218 and 743-854, vaccine-associated CD4 TCRs spanned spike. White British people made up most donors, females outnumbered males, and clonal diversity was possibly underestimated.

This clone was seen just once. Its antigen is unknown. Profiling relied on immunoSEQ multiplex PCR, and the TCRdb table lists in-frame clones only, not all of them. The sample consists of around 95,000 clones, more than 75% of them appearing once. Trimming pared 4 bases from V and 8 bases from J, leaving 10 bases between. The CDR3 is 12 amino acids. Germline assignment: CDR1 SGHRS and CDR2 YFSETQ. The chain is built from TRBV5-1 and TRBJ2-4, with D hard to call. This sample comprised peripheral blood, obtained on day 0 of AZD1222 vaccination. The clonotype comes from an adult in good health. The CDR3 protein is CASSPTGDIQYF. The DNA of the CDR3 is TGCGCCAGCAGCCCCACGGGTGACATTCAGTACTTC.